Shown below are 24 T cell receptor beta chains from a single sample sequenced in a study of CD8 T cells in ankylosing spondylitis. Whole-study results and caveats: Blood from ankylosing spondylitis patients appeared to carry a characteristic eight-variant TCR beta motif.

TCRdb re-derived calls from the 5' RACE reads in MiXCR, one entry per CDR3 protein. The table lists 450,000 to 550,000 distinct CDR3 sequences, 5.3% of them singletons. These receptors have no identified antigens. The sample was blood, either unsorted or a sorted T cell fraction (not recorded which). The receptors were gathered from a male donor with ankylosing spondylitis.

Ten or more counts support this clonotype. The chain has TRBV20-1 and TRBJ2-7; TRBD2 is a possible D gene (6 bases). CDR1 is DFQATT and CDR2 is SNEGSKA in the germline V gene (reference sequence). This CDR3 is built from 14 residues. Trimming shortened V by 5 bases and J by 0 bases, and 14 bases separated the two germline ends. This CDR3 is CSAHLATSSYEQYF. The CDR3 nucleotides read TGCAGTGCTCACCTAGCGACCAGCTCCTACGAGCAGTACTTC.

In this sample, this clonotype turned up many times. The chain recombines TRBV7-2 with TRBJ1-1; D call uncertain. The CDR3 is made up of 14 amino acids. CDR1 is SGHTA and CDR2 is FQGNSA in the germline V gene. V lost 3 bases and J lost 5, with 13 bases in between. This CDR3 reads CASSFSQVGTEAFF. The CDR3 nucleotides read TGTGCCAGCAGCTTCAGTCAGGTTGGGACTGAAGCTTTCTTT.

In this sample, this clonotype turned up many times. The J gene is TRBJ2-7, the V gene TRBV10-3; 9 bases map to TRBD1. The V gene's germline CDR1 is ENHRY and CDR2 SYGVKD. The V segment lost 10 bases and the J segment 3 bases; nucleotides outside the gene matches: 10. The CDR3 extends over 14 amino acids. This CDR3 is CATQRTGVNYEQYF. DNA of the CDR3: TGTGCCACCCAAAGGACAGGGGTCAACTACGAGCAGTACTTC.

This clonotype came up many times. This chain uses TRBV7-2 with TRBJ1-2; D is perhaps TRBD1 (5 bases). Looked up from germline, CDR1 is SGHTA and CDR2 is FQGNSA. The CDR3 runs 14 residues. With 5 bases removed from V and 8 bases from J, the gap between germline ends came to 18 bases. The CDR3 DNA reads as TGTGCCAGCAGCCCGCCTGGGAGGGGAGGAGGCTACACCTTC. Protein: CASSPPGRGGGYTF. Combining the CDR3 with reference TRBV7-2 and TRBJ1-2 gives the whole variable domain GAGVSQSPSNKVTEKGKDVELRCDPISGHTALYWYRQSLGQGLEFLIYFQGNSAPDKSGLPSDRFSAERTGGSVSTLTIQRTQQEDSAVYLCASSPPGRGGGYTFGSGTRLTVV.

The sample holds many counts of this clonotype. The CDR3 protein is CASSLDRGGTGELFF. CDR3 nucleotide sequence: TGCGCCAGCAGCTTGGACAGGGGTGGAACCGGGGAGCTGTTTTTT. This sequence joins TRBV5-1 and TRBJ2-2; TRBD1 matches 7 bases. CDR1 and CDR2 (germline): SGHRS, YFSETQ. With V trimmed by 0 bases and J by 5 bases, 4 bases remained unmatched. The CDR3 sequence is 15 residues long.

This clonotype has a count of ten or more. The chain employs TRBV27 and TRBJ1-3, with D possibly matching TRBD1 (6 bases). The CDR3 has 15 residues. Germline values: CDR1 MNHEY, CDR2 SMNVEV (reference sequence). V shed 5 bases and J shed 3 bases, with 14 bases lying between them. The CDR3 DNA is TGTGCCAGCAGTCCGCGTCCAGGGGTTGGAAACACCATATATTTT. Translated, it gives CASSPRPGVGNTIYF.

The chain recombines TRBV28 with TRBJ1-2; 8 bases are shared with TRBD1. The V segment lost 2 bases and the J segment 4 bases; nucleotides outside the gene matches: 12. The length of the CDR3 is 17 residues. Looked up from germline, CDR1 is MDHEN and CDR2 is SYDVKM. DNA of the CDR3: TGTGCCAGCAGTTTAGGCCGGAGGGACAGGTCAGCCTATGGCTACACCTTC. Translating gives CASSLGRRDRSAYGYTF.

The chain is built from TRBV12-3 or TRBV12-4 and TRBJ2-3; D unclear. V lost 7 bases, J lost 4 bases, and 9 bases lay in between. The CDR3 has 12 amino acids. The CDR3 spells CASTGVSDTQYF. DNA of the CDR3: TGTGCCAGCACTGGGGTCTCAGATACGCAGTATTTT.

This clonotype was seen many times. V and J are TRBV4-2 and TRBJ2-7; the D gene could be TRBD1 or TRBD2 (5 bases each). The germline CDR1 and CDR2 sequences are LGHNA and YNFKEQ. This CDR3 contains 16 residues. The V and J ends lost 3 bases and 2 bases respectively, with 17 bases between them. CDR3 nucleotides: TGTGCCAGCAGCCATGCCTCCGGGACGGAGGCCTACGAGCAGTACTTC. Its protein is CASSHASGTEAYEQYF.

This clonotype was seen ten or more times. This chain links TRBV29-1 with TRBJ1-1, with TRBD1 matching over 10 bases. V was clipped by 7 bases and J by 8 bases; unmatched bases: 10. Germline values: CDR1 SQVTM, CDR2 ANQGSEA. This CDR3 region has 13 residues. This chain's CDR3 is CSAAGTGENEAFF. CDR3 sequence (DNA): TGCAGCGCAGCCGGGACAGGGGAGAACGAAGCTTTCTTT.

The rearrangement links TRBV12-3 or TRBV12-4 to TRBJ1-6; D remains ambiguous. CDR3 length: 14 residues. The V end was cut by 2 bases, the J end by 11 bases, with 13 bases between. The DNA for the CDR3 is TGTGCCAGCAGTTTATTTGACTCGTTAACACCCCTCCACTTT. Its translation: CASSLFDSLTPLHF.

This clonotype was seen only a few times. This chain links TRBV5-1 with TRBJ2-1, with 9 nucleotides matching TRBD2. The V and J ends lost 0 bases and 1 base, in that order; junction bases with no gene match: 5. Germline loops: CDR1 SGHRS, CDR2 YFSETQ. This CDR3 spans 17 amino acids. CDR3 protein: CASSLASSGRSYNEQFF. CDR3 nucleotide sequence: TGCGCCAGCAGCTTGGCCTCGAGCGGGAGGTCCTACAATGAGCAGTTCTTC.

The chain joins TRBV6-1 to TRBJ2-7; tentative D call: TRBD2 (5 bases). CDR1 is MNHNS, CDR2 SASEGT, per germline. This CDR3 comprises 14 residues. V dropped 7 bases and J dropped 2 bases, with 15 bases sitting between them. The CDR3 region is CASTPRSGAYEQYF. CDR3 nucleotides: TGTGCCAGCACCCCCCGCAGCGGAGCCTACGAGCAGTACTTC.

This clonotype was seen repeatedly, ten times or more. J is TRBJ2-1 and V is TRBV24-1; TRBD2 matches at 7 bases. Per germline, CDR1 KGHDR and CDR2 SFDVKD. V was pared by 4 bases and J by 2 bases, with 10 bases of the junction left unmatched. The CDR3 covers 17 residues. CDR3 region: CATSDPRAGTPYNEQFF. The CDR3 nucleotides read TGTGCCACCAGTGACCCTCGAGCGGGAACCCCCTACAATGAGCAGTTCTTC.

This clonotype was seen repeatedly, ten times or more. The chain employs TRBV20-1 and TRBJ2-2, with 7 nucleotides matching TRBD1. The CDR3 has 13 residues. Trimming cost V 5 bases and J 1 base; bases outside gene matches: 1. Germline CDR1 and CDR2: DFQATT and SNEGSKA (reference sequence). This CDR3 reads CSARTGNTGELFF. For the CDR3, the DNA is TGCAGTGCTCGGACAGGGAACACCGGGGAGCTGTTTTTT.

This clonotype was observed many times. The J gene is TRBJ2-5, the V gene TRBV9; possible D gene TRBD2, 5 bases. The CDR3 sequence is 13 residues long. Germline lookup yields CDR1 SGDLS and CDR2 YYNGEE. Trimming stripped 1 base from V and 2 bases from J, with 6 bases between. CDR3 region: CASSVSGQETQYF. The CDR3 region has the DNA TGTGCCAGCAGCGTAAGCGGACAAGAGACCCAGTACTTC.

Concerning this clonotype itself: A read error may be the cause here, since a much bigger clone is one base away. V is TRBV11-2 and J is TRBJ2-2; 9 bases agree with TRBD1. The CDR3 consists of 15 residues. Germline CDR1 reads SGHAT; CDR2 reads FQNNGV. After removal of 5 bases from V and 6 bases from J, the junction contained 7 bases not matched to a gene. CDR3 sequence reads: CASSARQGVAGELFF. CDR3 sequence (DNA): TGTGCCAGCAGCGCCCGACAGGGGGTGGCCGGGGAGCTGTTTTTT.

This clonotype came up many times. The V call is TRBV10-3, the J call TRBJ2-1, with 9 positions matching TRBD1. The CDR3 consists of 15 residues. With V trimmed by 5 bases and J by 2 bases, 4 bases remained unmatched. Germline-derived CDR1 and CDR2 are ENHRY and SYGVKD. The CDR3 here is CAISLQGATYNEQFF. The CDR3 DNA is TGTGCCATCAGTCTACAGGGGGCGACCTACAATGAGCAGTTCTTC.

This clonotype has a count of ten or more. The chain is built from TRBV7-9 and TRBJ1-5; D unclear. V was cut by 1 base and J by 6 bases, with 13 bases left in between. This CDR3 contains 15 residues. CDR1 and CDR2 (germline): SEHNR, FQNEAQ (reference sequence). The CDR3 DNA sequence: TGTGCCAGCAGCTTAGATTCCGAACTGGGTCAGCCCCAGCATTTT. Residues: CASSLDSELGQPQHF.

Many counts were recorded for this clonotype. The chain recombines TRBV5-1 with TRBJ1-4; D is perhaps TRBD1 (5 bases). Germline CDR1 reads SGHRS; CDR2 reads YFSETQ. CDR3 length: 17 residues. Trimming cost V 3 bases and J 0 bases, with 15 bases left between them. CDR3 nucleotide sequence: TGCGCCAGCAGCTACGACAGCCACTCTGCAACTAATGAAAAACTGTTTTTT. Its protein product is CASSYDSHSATNEKLFF.

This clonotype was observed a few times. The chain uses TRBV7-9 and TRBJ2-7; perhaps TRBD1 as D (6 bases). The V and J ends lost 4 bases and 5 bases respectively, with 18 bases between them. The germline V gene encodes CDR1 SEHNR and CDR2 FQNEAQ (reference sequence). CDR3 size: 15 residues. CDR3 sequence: CASSYAQGPQDEQYF. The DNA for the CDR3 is TGTGCCAGCAGCTACGCGCAGGGGCCCCAGGACGAGCAGTACTTC. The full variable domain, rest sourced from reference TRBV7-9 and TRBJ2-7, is DTGVSQNPRHKITKRGQNVTFRCDPISEHNRLYWYRQTLGQGPEFLTYFQNEAQLEKSRLLSDRFSAERPKGSFSTLEIQRTEQGDSAMYLCASSYAQGPQDEQYFGPGTRLTVT.

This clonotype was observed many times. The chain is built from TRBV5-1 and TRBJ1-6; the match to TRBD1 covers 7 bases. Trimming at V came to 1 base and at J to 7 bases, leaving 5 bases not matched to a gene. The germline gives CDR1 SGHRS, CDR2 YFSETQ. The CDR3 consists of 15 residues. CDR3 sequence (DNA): TGCGCCAGCAGCTTGCTAACAGGGGCCAATTCACCCCTCCACTTT. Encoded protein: CASSLLTGANSPLHF.

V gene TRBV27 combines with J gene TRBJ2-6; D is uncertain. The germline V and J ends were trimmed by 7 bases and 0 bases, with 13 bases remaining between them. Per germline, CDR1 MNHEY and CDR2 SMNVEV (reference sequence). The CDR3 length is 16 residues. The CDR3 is CASTPKRPSGANVLTF. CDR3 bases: TGTGCCAGCACCCCTAAAAGGCCCTCTGGGGCCAACGTCCTGACTTTC. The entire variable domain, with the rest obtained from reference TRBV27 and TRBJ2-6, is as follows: EAQVTQNPRYLITVTGKKLTVTCSQNMNHEYMSWYRQDPGLGLRQIYYSMNVEVTDKGDVPEGYKVSRKEKRNFPLILESPSPNQTSLYFCASTPKRPSGANVLTFGAGSRLTVL.

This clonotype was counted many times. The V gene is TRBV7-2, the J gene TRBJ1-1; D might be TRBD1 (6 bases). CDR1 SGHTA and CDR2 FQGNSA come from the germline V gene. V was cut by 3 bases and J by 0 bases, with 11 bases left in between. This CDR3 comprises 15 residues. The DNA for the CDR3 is TGTGCCAGCAGCTTGGCGACAGGAGTGAACACTGAAGCTTTCTTT. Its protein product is CASSLATGVNTEAFF.